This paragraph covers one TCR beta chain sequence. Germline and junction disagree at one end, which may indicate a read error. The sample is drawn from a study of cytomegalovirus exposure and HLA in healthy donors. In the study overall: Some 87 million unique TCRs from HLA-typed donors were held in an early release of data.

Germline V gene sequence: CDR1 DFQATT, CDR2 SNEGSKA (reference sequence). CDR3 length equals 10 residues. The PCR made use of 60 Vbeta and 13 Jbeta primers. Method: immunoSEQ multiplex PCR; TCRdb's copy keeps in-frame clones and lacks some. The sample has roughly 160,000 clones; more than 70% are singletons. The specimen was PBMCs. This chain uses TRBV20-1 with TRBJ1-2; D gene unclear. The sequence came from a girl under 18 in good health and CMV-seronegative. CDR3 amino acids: CSAEDYGYNF. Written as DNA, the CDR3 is TGCAGTGCGGAGGATTATGGCTACAACTTC.